These 25 T cell receptor beta chains were sequenced from one sample in a study of OX40 agonist ivuxolimab in advanced cancers. The protocol was immunoSEQ multiplex PCR, while the TCRdb copy is restricted to in-frame clones and leaves out a portion. The data contain about 66,000 clones, about nine tenths of them singletons. This sample comprised CD4+ or CD8+ T cells sorted from blood, obtained in a trial of the OX40 agonist ivuxolimab. The receptors originated from an adult with an advanced solid tumor such as melanoma, head and neck, liver or kidney cancer.

Here the CDR3 DNA reads TGTGCCAGCAGCGAACGACCGCACAGACAGGGCAGTTTTGAAGCTTTCTTT. It encodes CASSERPHRQGSFEAFF. The chain employs TRBV6-1 and TRBJ1-1; TRBD1 aligns across 7 bases. This CDR3 is 17 amino acids long. V shed 6 bases, J shed 7 bases, and the junction held 20 bases outside the gene matches. CDR1 is MNHNS, CDR2 SASEGT, per germline.

This clone was found a few times. The rearrangement uses TRBV7-2 and TRBJ1-4; D unresolved. Germline CDR1 and CDR2: SGHTA and FQGNSA. The CDR3 sequence is 13 residues long. The germline V and J ends were trimmed by 1 base and 3 bases, with 3 bases remaining between them. CDR3 residues: CASSLEANEKLFF. The CDR3 DNA reads TGTGCCAGCAGCTTAGAAGCTAATGAAAAACTGTTTTTT.

V gene TRBV7-9 combines with J gene TRBJ2-1; D is perhaps TRBD2 (6 bases). The V end was cut by 6 bases, the J end by 4 bases, with 19 bases between. Per germline, CDR1 SEHNR and CDR2 FQNEAQ (reference sequence). The CDR3 is 16 amino acids. CDR3 nucleotides: TGTGCCAGCAGTCCTAGGGGCGGGGTTACTTACAATGAGCAGTTCTTC. Its protein product is CASSPRGGVTYNEQFF.

The DNA of the CDR3 is TGTGCCAGCAGCTTAGATCAAGGGACAGGGACCGATAATTCACCCCTCCACTTT. It is translated as CASSLDQGTGTDNSPLHF. The gene calls are TRBV11-3 and TRBJ1-6; 9 nucleotides agree with TRBD1. The CDR3 has 18 residues. From germline, CDR1 is SGHNT and CDR2 YENEEA. V lost 0 bases and J lost 5; bases outside the gene matches: 8.

The chain combines TRBV7-9 with TRBJ2-6; D unresolved. V dropped 1 base and J dropped 0 bases, with 4 bases sitting between them. The germline V gene has CDR1 SEHNR and CDR2 FQNEAQ (reference sequence). The CDR3 runs to 15 residues. CDR3 loop: CASSLGGSGANVLTF. CDR3 DNA sequence: TGTGCCAGCAGCTTAGGGGGCTCTGGGGCCAACGTCCTGACTTTC.

V usage is TRBV6-5 and J usage is TRBJ1-4; the D is unclear. V gave up 5 bases and J gave up 4 bases, with 8 bases separating them. The CDR3 loop spans 13 amino acids. Germline values: CDR1 MNHEY, CDR2 SVGAGI. In DNA form, the CDR3 reads TGTGCCAGCAGTCGGGCGTTTAATGAAAAACTGTTTTTT. It encodes CASSRAFNEKLFF.

This chain connects TRBV6-6 to TRBJ1-5; no clear D. V lost 6 bases and J 5 bases, leaving 11 bases between the germline ends. Germline values: CDR1 MNHNY, CDR2 SVGAGI (reference sequence). The length of the CDR3 is 13 residues. CDR3 amino acids: CASSQREHQPQHF. Here the CDR3 DNA reads TGTGCCAGCAGCCAGCGGGAACATCAGCCCCAGCATTTT.

The chain has TRBV18 and TRBJ1-3; 7 bases map to TRBD1. The CDR3 is 16 amino acids. The germline CDR1 and CDR2 sequences are KGHSH and LQKENI. The V gene end was trimmed by 4 bases and the J gene end by 0 bases; junction bases not matched to a gene: 6. As DNA, the CDR3 is TGTGCCAGCTCACAAAGACAGGGCCCCTCTGGAAACACCATATATTTT. Its translation: CASSQRQGPSGNTIYF.

V usage is TRBV4-3 and J usage is TRBJ2-2, with D possibly being TRBD2 (6 bases). The CDR3 totals 17 residues. Trimming took off 1 base at V and 3 bases at J, with 15 bases between the two ends. The germline CDR1 and CDR2 sequences are LGHNA and YSLEER. The CDR3 loop is CASSQVGLRPYTGELFF. The DNA for the CDR3 is TGCGCCAGCAGCCAAGTCGGACTACGACCCTACACCGGGGAGCTGTTTTTT.

The rearrangement joins TRBV19 to TRBJ1-5; 8 positions agree with TRBD1. J lost 1 base, V lost 7 bases, and 6 bases had no gene match. The CDR3 spans 15 residues. Per the germline V gene, CDR1 is LNHDA and CDR2 is SQIVND (reference sequence). CDR3: CASMMDRESNQPQHF. For the CDR3, the DNA is TGTGCCAGTATGATGGACAGGGAGAGCAATCAGCCCCAGCATTTT.

This chain uses TRBV5-4 with TRBJ2-3, with unresolved D. The CDR3 length is 13 residues. The germline V and J ends were trimmed by 4 bases and 2 bases, with 8 bases remaining between them. Germline values: CDR1 SGHNT, CDR2 YYREEE (reference sequence). In DNA, the CDR3 is TGTGCCAGCAGCAAGATCTCCACAGATACGCAGTATTTT. Translated, it gives CASSKISTDTQYF. Supplemented by reference TRBV5-4 and TRBJ2-3, the full variable domain reads ETGVTQSPTHLIKTRGQQVTLRCSSQSGHNTVSWYQQALGQGPQFIFQYYREEENGRGNFPPRFSGLQFPNYSSELNVNALELDDSALYLCASSKISTDTQYFGPGTRLTVL.

The chain uses TRBV9 and TRBJ2-3; 11 bases align to TRBD1. CDR1 and CDR2 (germline): SGDLS, YYNGEE. The length of the CDR3 is 16 residues. The V gene end was trimmed by 4 bases and the J gene end by 4 bases; junction bases not matched to a gene: 8. The CDR3 nucleotides read TGTGCCAGCAGCACCCGGGGGACAGGGGGGGCAGATACGCAGTATTTT. The encoded protein is CASSTRGTGGADTQYF. Supplemented by reference TRBV9 and TRBJ2-3, the full variable domain reads DSGVTQTPKHLITATGQRVTLRCSPRSGDLSVYWYQQSLDQGLQFLIQYYNGEERAKGNILERFSAQQFPDLHSELNLSSLELGDSALYFCASSTRGTGGADTQYFGPGTRLTVL.

The V gene is TRBV5-1, the J gene TRBJ2-2; D might be TRBD2 (6 bases). Trimming stripped 7 bases from V and 7 bases from J, with 20 bases between. CDR3 length: 15 residues. Germline assignment: CDR1 SGHRS and CDR2 YFSETQ. CDR3: CASGTFLGVDGELFF. DNA of the CDR3: TGCGCCAGCGGGACTTTCTTAGGGGTGGACGGGGAGCTGTTTTTT. Full variable domain (remainder filled in from reference TRBV5-1 and TRBJ2-2): KAGVTQTPRYLIKTRGQQVTLSCSPISGHRSVSWYQQTPGQGLQFLFEYFSETQRNKGNFPGRFSGRQFSNSRSEMNVSTLELGDSALYLCASGTFLGVDGELFFGEGSRLTVL.

This clone was seen a single time. The V and J genes are TRBV6-1 and TRBJ1-4; D remains unclear. Germline V gives CDR1 MNHNS, CDR2 SASEGT. Trimming cost V 2 bases and J 7 bases, with 20 bases left between them. This CDR3 comprises 17 residues. The CDR3 DNA reads as TGTGCCAGCAGTGAACCCGTCCGACATCGGGTTGGTGAAAAACTGTTTTTT. Translated: CASSEPVRHRVGEKLFF.

The chain carries TRBV5-1 and TRBJ2-7; perhaps TRBD2 as D (5 bases). The germline gives CDR1 SGHRS, CDR2 YFSETQ. This CDR3 contains 14 residues. Trimming cost V 1 base and J 6 bases, with 14 bases left between them. The CDR3 region has the DNA TGCGCCAGCAGCTTGCTAGAGGGAACGGGCGAGCAGTACTTC. It translates to CASSLLEGTGEQYF.

The chain uses TRBV5-1 and TRBJ1-4; D possibly corresponds to TRBD1 (6 bases). The V and J ends lost 0 bases and 7 bases respectively, with 25 bases between them. CDR1 is SGHRS, CDR2 YFSETQ, per germline. The CDR3 covers 19 residues. CDR3 coding DNA: TGCGCCAGCAGCTTGGCCGCTTCGACAGGTCGGGGTGCCGGTGAAAAACTGTTTTTT. Translating gives CASSLAASTGRGAGEKLFF.

The rearrangement joins TRBV4-1 to TRBJ1-5, with 7 bases lining up with TRBD1. The CDR3 covers 15 residues. Germline V gene lookup returns CDR1 MGHRA and CDR2 YSYEKL. Germline trimming cut 1 base from V and 5 bases from J; bases unmatched to any gene: 5. The CDR3 sequence is CASSQVRDSYQPQHF. CDR3 in DNA: TGCGCCAGCAGCCAAGTCCGGGACAGCTATCAGCCCCAGCATTTT.

The chain employs TRBV7-9 and TRBJ1-4, with 9 bases fitting TRBD1. This CDR3 has 16 residues. Trimming removed 6 bases from V and 0 bases from J; junction bases left unmatched: 5. Germline values: CDR1 SEHNR, CDR2 FQNEAQ (reference sequence). CDR3 region: CASSIGQGTTNEKLFF. CDR3 sequence (DNA): TGTGCCAGCAGTATAGGACAGGGGACAACTAATGAAAAACTGTTTTTT.

J is TRBJ2-1 and V is TRBV5-6; TRBD2 aligns across 7 bases. There are 17 residues in the CDR3. CDR1 and CDR2 from the germline V gene are SGHDT and YYEEEE. Trimming removed 5 bases from V and 8 bases from J; junction bases left unmatched: 19. The CDR3 here is CASSSLPGTIGSYEQFF. The DNA of the CDR3 is TGTGCCAGCAGTTCTCTCCCCGGGACTATTGGGTCTTATGAGCAGTTCTTC. Full variable domain (missing parts from reference TRBV5-6 and TRBJ2-1): DAGVTQSPTHLIKTRGQQVTLRCSPKSGHDTVSWYQQALGQGPQFIFQYYEEEERQRGNFPDRFSGHQFPNYSSELNVNALLLGDSALYLCASSSLPGTIGSYEQFFGPGTRLTVL.

V is TRBV19 and J is TRBJ1-2; no clear D gene. Germline CDR1 is LNHDA and CDR2 is SQIVND (reference sequence). This CDR3 region has 14 residues. V was shortened by 6 bases and J by 8 bases, with 19 bases between the two germline ends. The CDR3 protein is CASSLLQSGRGYTF. The CDR3 coding sequence is TGTGCCAGTAGCCTCCTGCAGTCCGGTAGAGGCTACACCTTC. Variable domain in full (rest from reference TRBV19 and TRBJ1-2): DGGITQSPKYLFRKEGQNVTLSCEQNLNHDAMYWYRQDPGQGLRLIYYSQIVNDFQKGDIAEGYSVSREKKESFPLTVTSAQKNPTAFYLCASSLLQSGRGYTFGSGTRLTVV.

The chain couples TRBV6-6 to TRBJ1-2; D is uncertain. The CDR3 runs to 12 residues. V dropped 8 bases and J dropped 7 bases, with 14 bases sitting between them. CDR1 is MNHNY, CDR2 SVGAGI, per germline (reference sequence). The CDR3 DNA is TGTGCCAGCGGGTGGTCCCAAGGTGGCTACACCTTC. It is translated as CASGWSQGGYTF.

Only a few counts were recorded for this clone. The V gene is TRBV19, the J gene TRBJ1-6; D gene unclear. Trimming took 5 bases from V and 9 from J, leaving 14 bases between them. The length of the CDR3 is 14 residues. Germline V lookup: CDR1 LNHDA, CDR2 SQIVND (reference sequence). DNA of the CDR3: TGTGCCAGTAGTTTGGGCGGAAGCGGTTCACCCCTCCACTTT. Protein product: CASSLGGSGSPLHF.

The chain has TRBV15 and TRBJ1-3; D might be TRBD1 (5 bases). Per the germline V gene, CDR1 is LNHNV and CDR2 is YYDKDF (reference sequence). The V and J ends lost 8 bases and 0 bases respectively, with 11 bases between them. The CDR3 runs 14 residues. DNA for the CDR3: TGTGCCACCCGAACTGACAGCTCTGGAAACACCATATATTTT. It translates to CATRTDSSGNTIYF.

The gene calls are TRBV28 and TRBJ1-4; TRBD1 agrees at 10 bases. The V gene's germline CDR1 is MDHEN and CDR2 SYDVKM. The junction had 5 bases not matched to a gene; V was cut back by 4 bases and J by 6 bases. The CDR3 sequence is 15 residues long. The CDR3 nucleotides are TGTGCCAGCAGTTCCTCCGGGACAGGGGATGAAAAACTGTTTTTT. This sequence encodes CASSSSGTGDEKLFF.

The genes are TRBV19 and TRBJ2-7, with a tentative D call TRBD2 (5 bases). CDR3 length: 15 amino acids. Germline CDR1 is LNHDA and CDR2 is SQIVND (reference sequence). The V gene lost 7 bases and the J gene lost 0 bases, with 16 bases spanning the gap. DNA of the CDR3: TGTGCCAGTACCCTTAGGACGGGGAGCTCCTACGAGCAGTACTTC. This translates into CASTLRTGSSYEQYF.